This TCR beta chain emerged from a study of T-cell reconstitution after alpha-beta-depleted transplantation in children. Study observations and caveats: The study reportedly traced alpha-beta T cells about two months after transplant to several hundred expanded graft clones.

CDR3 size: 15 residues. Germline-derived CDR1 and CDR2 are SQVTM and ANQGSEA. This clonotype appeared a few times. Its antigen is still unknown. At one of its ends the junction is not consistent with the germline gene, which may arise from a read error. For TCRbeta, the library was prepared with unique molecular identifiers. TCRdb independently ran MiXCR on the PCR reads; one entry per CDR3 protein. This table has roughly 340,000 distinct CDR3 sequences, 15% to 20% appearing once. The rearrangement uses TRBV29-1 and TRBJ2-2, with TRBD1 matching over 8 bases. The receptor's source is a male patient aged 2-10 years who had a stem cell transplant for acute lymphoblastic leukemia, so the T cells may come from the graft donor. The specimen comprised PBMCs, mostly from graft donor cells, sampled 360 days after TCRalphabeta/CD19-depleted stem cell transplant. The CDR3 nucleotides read TGCAGCATCCTACAGGGGGAAGCGGCCACCGGGGAGCTGTGTTTT. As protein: CSILQGEAATGELCF.